This TCR beta chain was captured in a study of human T cells and chemical hapten exposure. TCRdb used MiXCR to reprocess the RACE reads, holding one entry per CDR3 protein. This sample has around 300,000 distinct CDR3 sequences, with approximately 6.9% found just once. Time point of the sample: patch test 1, 2 weeks after DPC sensitization. Treatment given: therapeutic diphenylcyclopropenone sensitization with weekly scalp DPC. The CDR3 is 12 amino acids. The germline V and J ends were trimmed by 6 bases and 2 bases, with 7 bases remaining between them. This clonotype occurred many times. The sample was whole blood, taken in connection with sensitization to the hapten diphenylcyclopropenone (DPC). This TCR derives from a woman in her late teens or twenties with alopecia areata. Some clones in this sample may be carry-over from other donors' samples. The chain links TRBV12-3 or TRBV12-4 to TRBJ2-5; D could derive from TRBD1 or TRBD2 (5 bases each). The CDR3 here is CASRGEQETQYF. CDR3 coding DNA: TGTGCCAGCAGGGGGGAGCAAGAGACCCAGTACTTC.